These 26 T cell receptor beta chains share one sample of origin, sequenced in a study of vaccination and CD4 T cells after COVID-19 (dated by TCRdb to between 2021 and 2024). Libraries were prepared through PCR. Sequenced on an Illumina iSeq 100. At the Johns Hopkins FTIC core, DNA from the cultured CD4+ T cells underwent TCR sequencing with the Oncomine TCR Beta short-read assay. TCRdb reanalyzed the raw reads on its own, using fastp at Q25 for trimming and MiXCR for clone calling, and kept in-frame beta chains. Rows with a matching CDR3 protein are joined into one entry that keeps the most common DNA and genes. The sample has 15,000 to 20,000 distinct CDR3 sequences on record, about half of them singletons. The top ten clones comprise roughly 4% of the sample. Explained via the paper, the treatment or condition label denotes: roughly 10-day PBMC culture with coronavirus spike peptide pools or control peptides (ViraFEST assay).

Their antigens remain unidentified. Input material: CD4+ T cells from blood, cultured in vitro. These receptors all stem from a human donor who had recovered from COVID-19.

This clonotype was picked up one time. The chain links TRBV20-1 to TRBJ1-2; D is possibly TRBD1 (6 bases). V lost 2 bases to trimming and J lost 6 bases, with 10 bases between them. The CDR3 spans 12 residues. Germline V gene sequence: CDR1 DFQATT, CDR2 SNEGSKA (reference sequence). The CDR3 coding sequence is TGCAGTGCTAGAACAGGGATGAATGGCTACACCTTC. It is translated as CSARTGMNGYTF.

The chain recombines TRBV15 with TRBJ2-1; 13 bases agree with TRBD2. Germline V CDR1 and CDR2: LNHNV, YYDKDF (reference sequence). The V and J ends lost 1 base and 7 bases, in that order; junction bases with no gene match: 4. CDR3 length: 16 residues. The DNA for the CDR3 is TGTGCCACCAGCAGAGGCGGACTAGCGGGAGCAAATGAGCAGTTCTTC. This encodes CATSRGGLAGANEQFF.

The chain combines TRBV6-7 with TRBJ2-1; TRBD2 aligns across 8 bases. TRBV6-7 is noted as an ORF with a role that remains uncertain. The CDR3 loop spans 16 amino acids. The junction had 10 bases not matched to a gene; V was cut back by 2 bases and J by 7 bases. CDR3 bases: TGTGCCAGCAGTTACCCGGGAGGGAGGACTCGGAATGAGCAGTTCTTC. Its protein is CASSYPGGRTRNEQFF.

This sequence joins TRBV20-1 and TRBJ2-7; 9 positions agree with TRBD1. J lost 3 bases, V lost 5 bases, and 8 bases had no gene match. The CDR3 loop spans 14 amino acids. CDR1 is DFQATT, CDR2 SNEGSKA, per germline (reference sequence). This chain's CDR3 is CSAHPGTGIYEQYF. The CDR3, as DNA: TGCAGTGCTCATCCCGGGACAGGGATCTACGAGCAGTACTTC.

The chain couples TRBV30 to TRBJ1-2; D is unclear. Germline CDR1 and CDR2: GTSNPN and SVGIG (reference sequence). Between the trimmed V and J ends, which lost 1 base and 4 bases, there was a span of 19 bases. The length of the CDR3 is 16 residues. CDR3 amino acids: CAWSASAGRLSYGYTF. DNA of the CDR3: TGTGCCTGGAGTGCCTCCGCCGGGCGCTTATCCTATGGCTACACCTTC.

In this sample, this clonotype turned up a few times. The chain carries TRBV20-1 and TRBJ2-3; 11 bases line up with TRBD1. V shed 1 base, J shed 8 bases, and the junction held 11 bases outside the gene matches. This CDR3 is built from 16 residues. The germline CDR1 and CDR2 sequences are DFQATT and SNEGSKA (reference sequence). The CDR3 coding sequence is TGCAGTGCTAGAGTAGGCGGGACAGGGGGAGTTGGTACGCAGTATTTT. As protein: CSARVGGTGGVGTQYF.

This clonotype came up once. This chain uses TRBV12-3 or TRBV12-4 with TRBJ1-2; TRBD1 matches at 7 bases. This CDR3 contains 11 residues. The V segment lost 8 bases and the J segment 9 bases; nucleotides outside the gene matches: 6. The CDR3 region is CASEGASRYTF. As DNA, the CDR3 is TGTGCCAGCGAGGGGGCGAGTCGCTACACCTTC.

The V and J genes are TRBV12-3 or TRBV12-4 and TRBJ1-3, with a weak D call TRBD1 (5 bases). V shed 1 base and J shed 0 bases, with 7 bases lying between them. The CDR3 is 15 residues long. The CDR3 sequence: CASSLGQTSGNTIYF. The DNA for the CDR3 is TGTGCCAGCAGTTTAGGACAGACCTCTGGAAACACCATATATTTT.

The V and J genes are TRBV5-1 and TRBJ1-1; D is unresolved. CDR3 length equals 13 residues. V gave up 0 bases and J gave up 4 bases, with 7 bases separating them. Per the germline V gene, CDR1 is SGHRS and CDR2 is YFSETQ. The CDR3 bases are TGCGCCAGCAGCTTGGTTTTGGGCACTGAAGCTTTCTTT. This codes for CASSLVLGTEAFF.

The chain carries TRBV15 and TRBJ1-2, with no clear D. The germline V and J ends were trimmed by 0 bases and 3 bases, with 5 bases remaining between them. CDR3 length: 13 residues. CDR1 and CDR2 from the germline V gene are LNHNV and YYDKDF (reference sequence). CDR3 protein: CATSRDGHYGYTF. The CDR3 coding sequence is TGTGCCACCAGCAGAGACGGGCACTATGGCTACACCTTC.

This clonotype occurred once. As DNA, the CDR3 is TGCGCCAGCAGTGGCAACAGTAAAATAGAGACCCAGTACTTC. Amino acids: CASSGNSKIETQYF. V gene TRBV10-2 combines with J gene TRBJ2-5; no definite D call. The CDR3 consists of 14 residues. Trimming pared 4 bases from V and 4 bases from J, leaving 13 bases between. Germline CDR1 reads WSHSY; CDR2 reads SAAADI.

The chain couples TRBV11-1 to TRBJ1-1; TRBD1 might be the D (5 bases). CDR3 length: 14 amino acids. Germline assignment: CDR1 SGHAT and CDR2 FQDESV (reference sequence). V was trimmed by 7 bases and J by 0 bases, leaving 12 bases between them. The DNA of the CDR3 is TGTGCCAGCAACAGGCGGGCAGTGAACACTGAAGCTTTCTTT. As protein: CASNRRAVNTEAFF.

The gene calls are TRBV7-3 and TRBJ2-1, with a possible D match to TRBD2 (5 bases). Germline V gene sequence: CDR1 SGHTA, CDR2 FQGTGA. Trimming took 5 bases from V and 0 from J, leaving 11 bases between them. This CDR3 contains 15 residues. CDR3 DNA sequence: TGTGCCAGCAGCCCACTCCGGGACTCCTACAATGAGCAGTTCTTC. As protein: CASSPLRDSYNEQFF.

The chain joins TRBV11-3 to TRBJ2-7; no firm D call. V was cut by 6 bases and J by 6 bases, with 21 bases left in between. The germline V gene encodes CDR1 SGHNT and CDR2 YENEEA. This CDR3 region has 15 residues. CDR3 amino acids: CASSQAVVTPPEQYF. CDR3 DNA sequence: TGTGCCAGCAGTCAAGCCGTGGTGACCCCGCCCGAGCAGTACTTC. The full variable domain, with the rest looked up from reference TRBV11-3 and TRBJ2-7, is EAGVVQSPRYKIIEKKQPVAFWCNPISGHNTLYWYLQNLGQGPELLIRYENEEAVDDSQLPKDRFSAERLKGVDSTLKIQPAELGDSAVYLCASSQAVVTPPEQYFGPGTRLTVT.

Concerning this clonotype itself: An end of the junction does not agree with germline; a read error may underlie this. The CDR3 DNA reads TGTGCCAGCAGCTTCGTTGACAGAGCCACTAAAGCTTTCTTT. Its translation is CASSFVDRATKAFF. The chain links TRBV7-3 to TRBJ1-1; possible D gene TRBD1, 5 bases. Looked up from germline, CDR1 is SGHTA and CDR2 is FQGTGA. This CDR3 has 14 amino acids. Supplemented by reference TRBV7-3 and TRBJ1-1, the full variable domain reads GAGVSQTPSNKVTEKGKYVELRCDPISGHTALYWYRQSLGQGPEFLIYFQGTGAADDSGLPNDRFFAVRPEGSVSTLKIQRTERGDSAVYLCASSFVDRATKAFFGQGTRLTVV.

This clonotype was counted a few times. The V and J genes are TRBV12-3 or TRBV12-4 and TRBJ2-2; TRBD1 agrees at 11 bases. This CDR3 is built from 16 residues. V lost 6 bases to trimming and J lost 6 bases; unmatched junction nucleotides: 9. As DNA, the CDR3 is TGTGCCAGCAGCAGACCGGGACAGGGGGTGTCCGGGGAGCTGTTTTTT. This translates into CASSRPGQGVSGELFF.

This clonotype turned up a few times. The chain uses TRBV20-1 and TRBJ1-4; 8 positions match TRBD1. V shed 5 bases, J shed 7 bases, and the junction held 6 bases outside the gene matches. The germline V gene encodes CDR1 DFQATT and CDR2 SNEGSKA (reference sequence). The CDR3 consists of 13 residues. The CDR3 region has the DNA TGCAGTGCTGGCAGGGGGCGCGGTGAAAAACTGTTTTTT. Translating gives CSAGRGRGEKLFF.

This chain uses TRBV4-3 with TRBJ1-2, with D unclear. The CDR3 extends over 14 amino acids. From germline, CDR1 is LGHNA and CDR2 YSLEER. V lost 0 bases and J lost 4, with 9 bases in between. The CDR3 here is CASSQDWEAYGYTF. The CDR3, as DNA: TGCGCCAGCAGCCAAGACTGGGAGGCCTATGGCTACACCTTC.

The chain has TRBV10-3 and TRBJ2-1; D is possibly TRBD2 (5 bases). CDR1 and CDR2 (germline): ENHRY, SYGVKD. The germline V and J ends were trimmed by 0 bases and 1 base, with 7 bases remaining between them. The CDR3 extends over 15 amino acids. In DNA, the CDR3 is TGTGCCATCAGTGAGTCTCCGGGGTCCTACAATGAGCAGTTCTTC. Translated: CAISESPGSYNEQFF.

This clonotype was seen once. V and J are TRBV5-5 and TRBJ2-7; D not resolved. The CDR3 consists of 14 residues. Germline V gives CDR1 SGHKS, CDR2 YYEKEE (reference sequence). V lost 1 base to trimming and J lost 5 bases, with 13 bases between them. Here the CDR3 DNA reads TGTGCCAGCAGCTTGCTTACACCTCCTAACGAGCAGTACTTC. Encoded protein: CASSLLTPPNEQYF. The full variable domain, in which reference TRBV5-5 and TRBJ2-7 provide the parts outside the CDR3, is DAGVTQSPTHLIKTRGQQVTLRCSPISGHKSVSWYQQVLGQGPQFIFQYYEKEERGRGNFPDRFSARQFPNYSSELNVNALLLGDSALYLCASSLLTPPNEQYFGPGTRLTVT.

The chain employs TRBV9 and TRBJ1-1; the D gene is possibly TRBD1 (6 bases). Germline assignment: CDR1 SGDLS and CDR2 YYNGEE. The CDR3 covers 15 residues. Trimming left V 3 bases short and J 4 bases short, with 16 bases between. The CDR3 sequence: CASSGLSGAGTEAFF. As DNA, the CDR3 is TGTGCCAGCAGCGGACTATCGGGGGCTGGCACTGAAGCTTTCTTT.

The rearrangement links TRBV4-1 to TRBJ1-1; D may be TRBD1 (5 bases). The germline gives CDR1 MGHRA, CDR2 YSYEKL. This CDR3 spans 14 amino acids. Trimming cost V 4 bases and J 5 bases, with 14 bases left between them. CDR3: CASSPGLRGTEAFF. The CDR3 DNA sequence: TGCGCCAGCAGCCCCGGACTACGGGGGACTGAAGCTTTCTTT.

The chain links TRBV20-1 to TRBJ2-7; D not certain. The CDR3 contains 14 residues. Germline CDR1 and CDR2: DFQATT and SNEGSKA (reference sequence). Trimming took off 6 bases at V and 2 bases at J, with 17 bases between the two ends. CDR3 nucleotide sequence: TGCAGTGCCGTGAACCCAGCATCCCCCTACGAGCAGTACTTC. Its protein is CSAVNPASPYEQYF.

The chain employs TRBV20-1 and TRBJ1-5; D is possibly TRBD1 (6 bases). CDR1 is DFQATT and CDR2 is SNEGSKA in the germline V gene (reference sequence). The V end lost 1 base, the J end lost 5 bases, and 12 bases lay between the germline ends. The CDR3 spans 14 residues. Here the CDR3 reads CSARGQAGYQPQHF. The CDR3 DNA is TGCAGTGCTAGAGGACAGGCTGGCTATCAGCCCCAGCATTTT.

The V call is TRBV6-5, the J call TRBJ2-1; 7 positions agree with TRBD2. V dropped 2 bases and J dropped 7; count of bases not matched to a gene: 2. Germline CDR1 MNHEY, CDR2 SVGAGI. The CDR3 loop spans 13 amino acids. The CDR3 region is CASSYAGVNEQFF. CDR3 in DNA: TGTGCCAGCAGTTACGCGGGGGTGAATGAGCAGTTCTTC.

The rearrangement uses TRBV9 and TRBJ2-1; either TRBD1 or TRBD2 may fit D (5 bases each). Trimming left V 0 bases short and J 9 bases short, with 13 bases between. CDR1 and CDR2 from the germline V gene are SGDLS and YYNGEE. This CDR3 is 14 amino acids long. The CDR3 DNA follows: TGTGCCAGCAGCGTAGGGGTAGGGGCGGGTGAGCAGTTCTTC. Amino acids: CASSVGVGAGEQFF.